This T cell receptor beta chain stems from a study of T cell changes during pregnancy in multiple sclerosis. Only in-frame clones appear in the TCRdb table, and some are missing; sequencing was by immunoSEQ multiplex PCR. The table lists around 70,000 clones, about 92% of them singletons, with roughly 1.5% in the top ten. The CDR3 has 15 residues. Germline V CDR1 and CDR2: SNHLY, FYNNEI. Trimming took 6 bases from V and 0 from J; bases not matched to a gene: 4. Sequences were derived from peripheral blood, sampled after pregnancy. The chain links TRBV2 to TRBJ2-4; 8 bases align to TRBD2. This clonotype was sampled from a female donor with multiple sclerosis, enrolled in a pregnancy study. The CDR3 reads CASRYSGIAKNIQYF. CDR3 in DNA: TGTGCCAGCAGATATAGCGGGATAGCCAAAAACATTCAGTACTTC.